The entry below describes one T cell receptor beta chain. Its antigen remains unidentified. This entry is derived from a study of T-cell reconstitution after alpha-beta-depleted transplantation in children. Study results and caveats: T-cell numbers and diversity, one year after transplant, stemmed largely from T cells that were newly produced. Diversity of TCRbeta at day 60 was high in some patients, arising from surviving recipient T cells and thymic progenitors. There were reportedly several hundred expanded graft clones from which alpha-beta T cells came about two months after transplant.

During its preparation, the TCRbeta library received unique molecular identifiers. TCRdb recomputed calls from the PCR reads with MiXCR, one row per CDR3 protein. Counted here are approximately 240,000 distinct CDR3 sequences, roughly a tenth occurring once; the ten biggest clones make up roughly 30%. The receptor was isolated from a child less than two years old with acute myeloid leukemia, due to receive a stem cell transplant. The input for sequencing was PBMCs, taken before TCRalphabeta/CD19-depleted stem cell transplant.

The CDR3 sequence: CASSFGQGGSYEQYF. The CDR3 coding sequence is TGTGCCAGCAGCTTTGGACAGGGCGGGAGCTACGAGCAGTACTTC. The chain has TRBV7-3 and TRBJ2-7, with a weak D call TRBD1 (8 bases). The germline V and J ends were trimmed by 3 bases and 3 bases, with 15 bases remaining between them. The CDR3 contains 15 residues. CDR1 and CDR2 (germline): SGHTA, FQGTGA. Filled out from reference TRBV7-3 and TRBJ2-7, the complete variable domain reads GAGVSQTPSNKVTEKGKYVELRCDPISGHTALYWYRQSLGQGPEFLIYFQGTGAADDSGLPNDRFFAVRPEGSVSTLKIQRTERGDSAVYLCASSFGQGGSYEQYFGPGTRLTVT.